This TCR beta chain emerged from a study of T-cell memory formation after mild COVID-19. V dropped 0 bases and J dropped 6 bases, with 6 bases sitting between them. The germline gives CDR1 SGHNT, CDR2 YYREEE (reference sequence). The CDR3 totals 12 residues. Study outcomes and limitations: Mainly in CM and EM were contracting CD4+ clones; CD8+ were in EMRA.

Comments on this clonotype: Its matching antigen is unknown.

Using its own MiXCR run on the 5' RACE reads, TCRdb lists one record per CDR3 protein. The sample shows a few hundred thousand distinct CDR3 sequences, 15% to 20% of them seen only once. The V gene is TRBV5-4, the J gene TRBJ1-1, with D unresolved. Sequencing was performed on PBMCs or a T cell subset sorted from them (not recorded which). The source of this sequence is a man aged 18-30 years who had mild COVID-19 (a few samples of this study predate the infection). Cell type and time point are not known. The chain's CDR3 is CASSLDFAEAFF. The DNA of the CDR3 is TGTGCCAGCAGCTTGGACTTCGCTGAAGCTTTCTTT.